Ten or more counts support the clone carrying this T cell receptor (beta chain). Its antigen is as yet unknown. The record originates from a study of human T cells and chemical hapten exposure. General observations from the study: Because all patients had alopecia, their immune responses might differ from healthy ones.

TCRdb re-called the RACE reads through MiXCR, storing one row per CDR3 protein. The sample holds about 400,000 distinct CDR3 sequences, around 6% seen once. The time point was: patch test 2, 6 weeks after DPC sensitization. Treatment defined: therapeutic diphenylcyclopropenone sensitization with weekly scalp DPC. The CDR3 totals 14 residues. The V gene's germline CDR1 is SNHLY and CDR2 FYNNEI. The V segment lost 8 bases and the J segment 6 bases; nucleotides outside the gene matches: 11. The rearrangement links TRBV2 to TRBJ2-3; 7 bases match TRBD1. Sample: whole blood, taken in connection with sensitization to the hapten diphenylcyclopropenone (DPC). This clonotype was obtained from a woman under 30 with alopecia areata. Some clones in this sample may be carry-over from other donors' samples. This CDR3 reads CASPSRGSGDTQYF. The CDR3 region has the DNA TGTGCCAGCCCCAGCAGGGGGTCGGGGGATACGCAGTATTTT.